The T cell receptor (beta chain) under discussion was sequenced for a study of identical twins. TCRdb used MiXCR to reprocess the 5' RACE reads, holding one entry per CDR3 protein. Of about 690,000 distinct CDR3 sequences listed, less than 7% are singletons. This clonotype was found many times. The specimen was naive T cells sorted from blood. The receptor was isolated from a man younger than 30 in good health.

The CDR3 DNA reads TGCGCCAGCAGTAAACAGGGGACACACCCGAACACTGAAGCTTTCTTT. Translation gives CASSKQGTHPNTEAFF. The V gene is TRBV5-1, the J gene TRBJ1-1, with 7 bases fitting TRBD1. The CDR3 length is 16 residues. The V segment lost 5 bases and the J segment 1 base; nucleotides outside the gene matches: 11. The germline CDR1 and CDR2 sequences are SGHRS and YFSETQ.